Shown below are 19 T cell receptor beta chains from a single sample sequenced in a study of T cell changes during pregnancy in multiple sclerosis. Clones were read by immunoSEQ multiplex PCR, and TCRdb kept only the in-frame ones, dropping some. The repertoire includes tens of thousands of clones, roughly 92% of them detected once, and just over 2% sits in the top ten. Material: peripheral blood, obtained after pregnancy. The receptors shown here come from a female donor with multiple sclerosis, enrolled in a pregnancy study.

This rearrangement joins TRBV6-4 to TRBJ2-5, with a tentative D call TRBD1 (6 bases). Trimming stripped 4 bases from V and 3 bases from J, with 9 bases between. This CDR3 contains 13 residues. Germline CDR1 MRHNA, CDR2 SNTAGT. The CDR3 nucleotides read TGTGCCAGCAGTGCCACAGGGAAAGAGACCCAGTACTTC. This codes for CASSATGKETQYF.

This sequence joins TRBV19 and TRBJ2-3, with D unresolved. Germline V CDR1 and CDR2: LNHDA, SQIVND (reference sequence). V was trimmed by 3 bases and J by 4 bases, leaving 20 bases between them. The CDR3 runs to 17 residues. CDR3 nucleotide sequence: TGTGCCAGTAGTATGTACCCTGCCTTTGTGGGCGCAGATACGCAGTATTTT. It is translated as CASSMYPAFVGADTQYF.

The chain links TRBV30 to TRBJ1-2, with no clear D. This CDR3 comprises 13 residues. Germline V gives CDR1 GTSNPN, CDR2 SVGIG (reference sequence). V was pared by 3 bases and J by 6 bases, with 14 bases between. The CDR3 spells CAWRAEGADGYTF. The CDR3 nucleotides are TGTGCCTGGAGGGCTGAAGGTGCGGATGGCTACACCTTC.

The rearrangement uses TRBV7-8 and TRBJ2-2, with D hard to call. Germline V gives CDR1 SGHVS, CDR2 FQNEAQ. The germline V and J ends were trimmed by 4 bases and 5 bases, with 14 bases remaining between them. The CDR3 is 15 residues long. CDR3 sequence reads: CASSSGSRVTGELFF. The CDR3 DNA follows: TGTGCCAGCAGCTCCGGGTCCCGGGTAACCGGGGAGCTGTTTTTT.

This clone is a singleton in its sample. The rearrangement links TRBV5-6 to TRBJ2-5, with 15 nucleotides matching TRBD2. Germline V gene data show CDR1 as SGHDT and CDR2 as YYEEEE. With 3 bases clipped from V and 4 bases from J, the junction kept 7 bases outside the gene matches. The CDR3 sequence is 17 residues long. The CDR3 loop reads CASSWTSGGAWGETQYF. The CDR3 bases are TGTGCCAGCAGCTGGACTAGCGGGGGGGCCTGGGGAGAGACCCAGTACTTC.

The chain joins TRBV6-1 to TRBJ2-7; D gene ambiguous. Germline values: CDR1 MNHNS, CDR2 SASEGT. Trimming left V 6 bases short and J 3 bases short, with 12 bases between. This CDR3 has 13 amino acids. CDR3: CASSPTRDYEQYF. The CDR3 region has the DNA TGTGCCAGCAGCCCGACTCGCGACTACGAGCAGTACTTC.

This clone was counted once. The V gene is TRBV5-1, the J gene TRBJ2-2, with D possibly matching TRBD1 (6 bases). Germline CDR1 is SGHRS and CDR2 is YFSETQ. The ends were cut back, 2 bases at V and 6 bases at J, with 17 bases in the middle. The CDR3 consists of 16 residues. CDR3 sequence reads: CASSFSSGTWAGELFF. Here the CDR3 DNA reads TGCGCCAGCAGCTTCTCCTCAGGGACATGGGCCGGGGAGCTGTTTTTT.

The chain joins TRBV2 to TRBJ1-2; no reliable D call. The CDR3 runs to 14 residues. The germline gives CDR1 SNHLY, CDR2 FYNNEI. V shed 6 bases and J shed 3 bases, with 14 bases lying between them. The CDR3 here is CASSGISPDYGYTF. DNA for the CDR3: TGTGCCAGCAGCGGGATTTCTCCGGACTATGGCTACACCTTC.

This clone was recorded once. The chain combines TRBV2 with TRBJ1-2; D remains ambiguous. V lost 6 bases and J 7 bases, leaving 12 bases between the germline ends. The CDR3 consists of 12 residues. Germline V gives CDR1 SNHLY, CDR2 FYNNEI. CDR3 in amino acids: CASSPMGSGYTF. CDR3 DNA sequence: TGTGCCAGCAGCCCTATGGGGAGTGGCTACACCTTC.

This clone was seen once. The V and J genes are TRBV6-5 and TRBJ2-5; D uncertain. V shed 3 bases and J shed 0 bases, with 8 bases lying between them. The length of the CDR3 is 14 residues. Germline V lookup: CDR1 MNHEY, CDR2 SVGAGI. Here the CDR3 DNA reads TGTGCCAGCAGTTATGACTCGTACCAAGAGACCCAGTACTTC. It encodes CASSYDSYQETQYF.

This clone was observed once. The chain uses TRBV5-6 and TRBJ2-7; D gene uncertain. Germline V CDR1 and CDR2: SGHDT, YYEEEE. The ends were cut back, 0 bases at V and 1 base at J, with 8 bases in the middle. CDR3 length: 14 residues. Written as DNA, the CDR3 is TGTGCCAGCAGCTTGGGAGGAAGTTCCTACGAGCAGTACTTC. Translating gives CASSLGGSSYEQYF.

The J gene is TRBJ2-2, the V gene TRBV6-1, with TRBD2 matching 8 bases. Germline-derived CDR1 and CDR2 are MNHNS and SASEGT. There are 14 residues in the CDR3. With V trimmed by 6 bases and J by 5 bases, 5 bases remained unmatched. As DNA, the CDR3 is TGTGCCAGCAGGATCTCTAGCGGGACCGGGGAGCTGTTTTTT. It specifies CASRISSGTGELFF.

The chain is built from TRBV2 and TRBJ1-1; D is possibly TRBD1 (6 bases). From germline, CDR1 is SNHLY and CDR2 FYNNEI. CDR3 size: 12 residues. Trimming left V 4 bases short and J 7 bases short, with 10 bases between. CDR3 sequence: CASSATGFEAFF. Here the CDR3 DNA reads TGTGCCAGCAGTGCGACAGGTTTTGAAGCTTTCTTT.

This chain joins TRBV9 and TRBJ2-7, with 7 bases fitting TRBD1. This CDR3 is 15 amino acids long. The trim removed 0 bases at V and 3 bases at J, leaving 6 bases unmatched. Per germline, CDR1 SGDLS and CDR2 YYNGEE. This CDR3 is CASSVGQGAIYEQYF. The CDR3 bases are TGTGCCAGCAGCGTAGGACAGGGAGCGATCTACGAGCAGTACTTC.

This chain joins TRBV6-1 and TRBJ2-7, with 7 bases lining up with TRBD2. Trimming removed 5 bases from V and 4 bases from J; junction bases left unmatched: 8. Germline V gene lookup returns CDR1 MNHNS and CDR2 SASEGT. CDR3 size: 14 residues. CDR3 DNA sequence: TGTGCCAGCAGTCCAAGCGGGATAGGTTACGAGCAGTACTTC. It specifies CASSPSGIGYEQYF.

A single count supports this clone. The chain uses TRBV10-3 and TRBJ2-5; 7 positions agree with TRBD1. The germline gives CDR1 ENHRY, CDR2 SYGVKD. The CDR3 sequence is 11 residues long. Trimming cost V 11 bases and J 5 bases; bases outside gene matches: 5. CDR3 nucleotides: TGTGCCGTAACAGGGGACGAGACCCAGTACTTC. Encoded protein: CAVTGDETQYF.

This chain links TRBV5-4 with TRBJ2-4, with 12 bases identical to TRBD2. Germline V gives CDR1 SGHNT, CDR2 YYREEE (reference sequence). The trim removed 2 bases at V and 7 bases at J, leaving 16 bases unmatched. CDR3 length: 19 amino acids. For the CDR3, the DNA is TGTGCCAGCAGCTTTTCGTCTCTGTCTAGCGGGAGGGGCTATAACATTCAGTACTTC. Translated, it gives CASSFSSLSSGRGYNIQYF.

The gene calls are TRBV6-6 and TRBJ1-2; no firm D call. The CDR3 is 13 residues long. CDR1 and CDR2 (germline): MNHNY, SVGAGI (reference sequence). V was pared by 2 bases and J by 4 bases, with 8 bases between. The CDR3 protein is CASSYPSGYGYTF. The CDR3, as DNA: TGTGCCAGCAGTTACCCCAGCGGCTATGGCTACACCTTC.

The CDR3 sequence: CASSVTEQPQHF. The CDR3 DNA follows: TGTGCCAGCAGCGTGACAGAACAGCCCCAGCATTTT. The chain has TRBV7-9 and TRBJ1-5, with TRBD1 as a possible D gene (5 bases). CDR3 length: 12 residues. V lost 5 bases and J 7 bases, leaving 9 bases between the germline ends. Germline V CDR1 and CDR2: SEHNR, FQNEAQ (reference sequence).